This is a list of T cell receptor beta chains from one sample in a study of control samples from healthy donors and cancer patients. The assay was immunoSEQ multiplex PCR, and TCRdb's table has in-frame clones only and misses some. This table holds about 130,000 clones, roughly 94% found once. The sequenced material came from PBMCs. The receptor source for this set is a man in his 60s with colorectal cancer. Both conserved end residues are part of each CDR3. D genes are given only for firm matches. Clone size, where shown, is once, few, many, or a class for clones that have expanded.

size,V,D,J,CDR3,DNA
-,TRBV5-1,-,TRBJ1-1,CASSPLEGENARAFF,TGCGCCAGCAGCCCCCTTGAGGGGGAAAACGCGAGAGCTTTCTTT
-,TRBV6-2/TRBV6-3,TRBD1,TRBJ2-5,CASSDQDRGPRDQYF,TGTGCCAGCAGCGACCAGGACAGGGGGCCTAGAGACCAGTACTTC
once,TRBV7-2,-,TRBJ2-1,CASSLGASNNEQFF,TGTGCCAGCAGCTTAGGAGCCTCGAACAATGAGCAGTTCTTC
-,TRBV4-1,TRBD1,TRBJ1-3,CASSQAQGVHSGNTIYF,TGCGCCAGCAGCCAGGCACAGGGGGTTCACTCTGGAAACACCATATATTTT
-,TRBV6-2/TRBV6-3,-,TRBJ2-7,CASSQLRTPPHYEQYF,TGTGCCAGCAGCCAGCTGCGGACTCCACCCCACTACGAGCAGTACTTC
-,TRBV18,TRBD1,TRBJ1-4,CASSPKGADGEKLFF,TGTGCCAGCTCTCCAAAGGGGGCAGATGGTGAAAAACTGTTTTTT
-,TRBV6-5,-,TRBJ2-5,CASSYPRDTQETQYF,TGTGCCAGCAGTTACCCGCGGGACACTCAAGAGACCCAGTACTTC
-,TRBV6-6,-,TRBJ1-5,CASSYPADNQPQHF,TGTGCCAGCAGTTATCCGGCAGACAATCAGCCCCAGCATTTT
-,TRBV7-2,-,TRBJ1-6,CASSLAGQGFNSPLHF,TGTGCCAGCAGCTTAGCAGGCCAGGGCTTCAATTCACCCCTCCACTTT
-,TRBV6-2/TRBV6-3,TRBD2,TRBJ2-5,CASSPKRGAWETQYF,TGTGCCAGCAGTCCCAAGCGGGGGGCGTGGGAGACCCAGTACTTC
-,TRBV3-1/TRBV3-2,-,TRBJ1-1,CASSQDWGGGEAFF,TGTGCCAGCAGCCAAGATTGGGGAGGGGGTGAAGCTTTCTTT
-,TRBV30,-,TRBJ1-5,CAWTKGGQPQHF,TGTGCCTGGACCAAGGGGGGTCAGCCCCAGCATTTT
-,TRBV10-1,TRBD2,TRBJ2-3,CASSESGGAPDTQYF,TGCGCCAGCAGTGAGAGCGGGGGGGCCCCAGATACGCAGTATTTT
-,TRBV29-1,TRBD1,TRBJ1-2,CSVGDRGNYGYTF,TGCAGCGTGGGGGACAGGGGAAACTATGGCTACACCTTC
-,TRBV2,TRBD1,TRBJ1-4,CASRKYRDRGEKLFF,TGTGCCAGCAGGAAATATCGGGACAGGGGTGAAAAACTGTTTTTT
-,TRBV5-1,TRBD2,TRBJ2-5,CASTQRGGPETQYF,TGCGCCAGCACCCAACGGGGGGGCCCGGAGACCCAGTACTTC
-,TRBV2,TRBD1,TRBJ2-5,CASSSGTGGETQYF,TGTGCCAGCAGCAGTGGGACAGGGGGAGAGACCCAGTACTTC
-,TRBV27,-,TRBJ2-7,CASSFRGTYEQYF,TGTGCCAGCAGTTTTAGGGGCACCTACGAGCAGTACTTC
-,TRBV21-1,-,TRBJ2-3,CASSKDYRASTDTQYF,TGTGCCAGCAGCAAAGATTACAGGGCTAGCACAGATACGCAGTATTTT
-,TRBV12-3/TRBV12-4,-,TRBJ1-1,CASSLRNTEAFF,TGTGCCAGCAGTTTACGAAACACTGAAGCTTTCTTT